The 31 T cell receptor beta chains in this list originate from one sample, sequenced in a study of OX40 agonist ivuxolimab in advanced cancers. Method: immunoSEQ multiplex PCR; TCRdb's copy keeps in-frame clones and lacks some. The sample has some 21,000 clones, around nine tenths seen once. The input for sequencing was CD4+ or CD8+ T cells sorted from blood, taken in a trial of the OX40 agonist ivuxolimab. The receptors were gathered from an adult with an advanced solid tumor such as melanoma, head and neck, liver or kidney cancer.

This clone was counted once. The V call is TRBV4-1, the J call TRBJ1-5, with D unresolved. Germline CDR1 is MGHRA and CDR2 is YSYEKL. V was trimmed by 4 bases and J by 3 bases, leaving 13 bases between them. The CDR3 runs to 15 residues. The CDR3 here is CASSPSIMDNQPQHF. The CDR3 DNA reads TGCGCCAGCAGCCCCTCCATTATGGACAATCAGCCCCAGCATTTT.

By its share, this clone is medium-sized. V and J are TRBV28 and TRBJ1-2; TRBD1 agrees at 7 bases. Germline V lookup: CDR1 MDHEN, CDR2 SYDVKM. The V segment lost 8 bases and the J segment 0 bases; nucleotides outside the gene matches: 3. The CDR3 contains 13 residues. This chain's CDR3 is CASGTESNYGYTF. CDR3 nucleotides: TGTGCCAGCGGGACAGAGTCTAACTATGGCTACACCTTC.

J is TRBJ2-3 and V is TRBV9; D assignment may be TRBD1 or TRBD2 (5 bases each). CDR3 length: 16 residues. The germline V and J ends were trimmed by 2 bases and 2 bases, with 15 bases remaining between them. CDR1 is SGDLS, CDR2 YYNGEE, per germline. The DNA for the CDR3 is TGTGCCAGCAGCGTTTGGGGGAGCGCTACCACAGATACGCAGTATTTT. Its translation: CASSVWGSATTDTQYF.

This sequence joins TRBV27 and TRBJ2-1; 7 positions agree with TRBD2. The V and J ends lost 5 bases and 1 base, in that order; junction bases with no gene match: 8. This CDR3 has 16 amino acids. Per germline, CDR1 MNHEY and CDR2 SMNVEV (reference sequence). The DNA for the CDR3 is TGTGCCAGCAGTGAATCTAGCGGAAAATCCTACAATGAGCAGTTCTTC. It yields the protein CASSESSGKSYNEQFF.

The table lists this clone with a count of one. This chain links TRBV5-5 with TRBJ1-4; D is ambiguous. Germline loops: CDR1 SGHKS, CDR2 YYEKEE (reference sequence). The CDR3 length is 14 residues. Trimming cost V 1 base and J 5 bases, with 9 bases left between them. The CDR3 reads CASSLLRTNEKLFF. The CDR3 DNA reads as TGTGCCAGCAGCTTGTTGCGAACAAATGAAAAACTGTTTTTT. The variable domain in full, completed from reference TRBV5-5 and TRBJ1-4, reads DAGVTQSPTHLIKTRGQQVTLRCSPISGHKSVSWYQQVLGQGPQFIFQYYEKEERGRGNFPDRFSARQFPNYSSELNVNALLLGDSALYLCASSLLRTNEKLFFGSGTQLSVL.

This clone was seen only once. The gene calls are TRBV28 and TRBJ1-1, with D hard to call. Germline V gene sequence: CDR1 MDHEN, CDR2 SYDVKM. Trimming stripped 7 bases from V and 4 bases from J, with 10 bases between. This CDR3 contains 12 residues. CDR3 loop: CASTIVGTEAFF. The CDR3 DNA follows: TGTGCCAGCACCATCGTAGGCACTGAAGCTTTCTTT.

The rearrangement links TRBV28 to TRBJ2-1, with 12 bases fitting TRBD2. V was clipped by 3 bases and J by 3 bases; unmatched bases: 6. Germline CDR1 is MDHEN and CDR2 is SYDVKM. This CDR3 spans 17 amino acids. CDR3 protein: CASSLLGTSGYYNEQFF. The CDR3, as DNA: TGTGCCAGCAGTTTGCTTGGGACTAGCGGGTACTACAATGAGCAGTTCTTC.

This chain links TRBV7-6 with TRBJ2-1, with D perhaps TRBD1 or TRBD2 (5 bases each). V gave up 1 base and J gave up 6 bases, with 10 bases separating them. The CDR3 totals 14 residues. Germline CDR1 reads SGHVS; CDR2 reads FNYEAQ. The CDR3, as DNA: TGTGCCAGCAGCTTAGGCCGTGGGGGCAATGAGCAGTTCTTC. Residues: CASSLGRGGNEQFF.

This clone showed up just a few times. V usage is TRBV27 and J usage is TRBJ1-2; the D is unclear. CDR1 and CDR2 (germline): MNHEY, SMNVEV (reference sequence). The CDR3 is 15 residues long. The V and J ends lost 6 bases and 3 bases respectively, with 17 bases between them. In DNA form, the CDR3 reads TGTGCCAGCAGCATCTCGGCAGGTCCTCACTATGGCTACACCTTC. Residues: CASSISAGPHYGYTF.

The chain joins TRBV28 to TRBJ2-5; 10 bases agree with TRBD2. Unmatched junction bases numbered 5, after V lost 3 bases and J lost 4 bases. Germline V gene sequence: CDR1 MDHEN, CDR2 SYDVKM. This CDR3 contains 15 residues. The CDR3 DNA reads as TGTGCCAGCAGTTTCCTCCCTAGCGGGAGAGAGACCCAGTACTTC. Translation gives CASSFLPSGRETQYF. Full variable domain (missing parts from reference TRBV28 and TRBJ2-5): DVKVTQSSRYLVKRTGEKVFLECVQDMDHENMFWYRQDPGLGLRLIYFSYDVKMKEKGDIPEGYSVSREKKERFSLILESASTNQTSMYLCASSFLPSGRETQYFGPGTRLLVL.

This chain uses TRBV18 with TRBJ2-1; 12 nucleotides agree with TRBD2. Germline values: CDR1 KGHSH, CDR2 LQKENI. J gave up 4 bases and V 2 bases, and 6 bases lay outside the gene matches. CDR3 length equals 17 residues. CDR3 amino acids: CASSPTLAGGGYNEQFF. The CDR3 DNA follows: TGTGCCAGCTCACCAACCCTAGCGGGAGGGGGATACAATGAGCAGTTCTTC.

The V and J genes are TRBV15 and TRBJ2-1; possible D gene TRBD1, 5 bases. Germline assignment: CDR1 LNHNV and CDR2 YYDKDF (reference sequence). V was trimmed by 6 bases and J by 4 bases, leaving 16 bases between them. This CDR3 region has 15 residues. The CDR3 nucleotides read TGTGCCACCAGAGAGACAGTCTCCTCTTACAATGAGCAGTTCTTC. It is translated as CATRETVSSYNEQFF.

CDR3 DNA sequence: TGTGCCAGCAAGTCCCGGGGCGGGAACGAGCAGTACTTC. This codes for CASKSRGGNEQYF. This rearrangement joins TRBV5-4 to TRBJ2-7; a possible D gene is TRBD2 (6 bases). The V and J ends lost 6 bases and 5 bases respectively, with 15 bases between them. CDR3 length: 13 residues. CDR1 is SGHNT, CDR2 YYREEE, per germline (reference sequence).

This chain uses TRBV30 with TRBJ2-7; D is uncertain. CDR1 GTSNPN and CDR2 SVGIG come from the germline V gene (reference sequence). Trimming removed 5 bases from V and 0 bases from J, with 8 bases in between. The CDR3 sequence is 12 residues long. The CDR3 region has the DNA TGTGCCTGGCTTGAGAGCTCCTACGAGCAGTACTTC. It codes for CAWLESSYEQYF.

This clone was seen only a few times. One end of the junction fails to match germline, which may point to a read error. DNA of the CDR3: TGTGCCAGCAGCTTTCAGGGGGGGGAAACGATGGACTTC. This translates into CASSFQGGETMDF. This chain connects TRBV5-4 to TRBJ2-7; D possibly matches TRBD1 or TRBD2 (7 bases each). CDR1 is SGHNT and CDR2 is YYREEE in the germline V gene (reference sequence). This CDR3 is built from 13 residues.

V and J are TRBV5-4 and TRBJ1-4; 7 bases are a match to TRBD1. The CDR3 has 16 residues. Germline V CDR1 and CDR2: SGHNT, YYREEE (reference sequence). V shed 3 bases, J shed 2 bases, and the junction held 7 bases outside the gene matches. This CDR3 reads CASSSGAGGTNEKLFF. As DNA, the CDR3 is TGTGCCAGCAGCTCAGGGGCAGGGGGGACTAATGAAAAACTGTTTTTT.

The chain carries TRBV11-1 and TRBJ2-1; D uncertain. The V end lost 3 bases, the J end lost 5 bases, and 5 bases lay between the germline ends. There are 12 residues in the CDR3. Germline assignment: CDR1 SGHAT and CDR2 FQDESV (reference sequence). This CDR3 reads CASSLQDNEQFF. CDR3 DNA: TGTGCCAGCAGCTTGCAGGACAATGAGCAGTTCTTC.

V and J are TRBV28 and TRBJ2-1; D is ambiguous. Trimming left V 5 bases short and J 8 bases short, with 10 bases between. Germline V CDR1 and CDR2: MDHEN, SYDVKM. The CDR3 runs 12 residues. The CDR3 DNA reads TGTGCCAGCAGTGTGGACGGTGATGAGCAGTTCTTC. Translation gives CASSVDGDEQFF. Variable domain in full (rest from reference TRBV28 and TRBJ2-1): DVKVTQSSRYLVKRTGEKVFLECVQDMDHENMFWYRQDPGLGLRLIYFSYDVKMKEKGDIPEGYSVSREKKERFSLILESASTNQTSMYLCASSVDGDEQFFGPGTRLTVL.

This chain uses TRBV29-1 with TRBJ1-1, with D unclear. In germline, CDR1 is SQVTM, CDR2 ANQGSEA. The CDR3 extends over 13 amino acids. V lost 4 bases, J lost 0 bases, and 9 bases lay in between. The CDR3 nucleotides read TGCAGCGTTGCCGTGGGTATGAACACTGAAGCTTTCTTT. It specifies CSVAVGMNTEAFF. The full variable domain, rest sourced from reference TRBV29-1 and TRBJ1-1, is SAVISQKPSRDICQRGTSLTIQCQVDSQVTMMFWYRQQPGQSLTLIATANQGSEATYESGFVIDKFPISRPNLTFSTLTVSNMSPEDSSIYLCSVAVGMNTEAFFGQGTRLTVV.

A single count supports this clone. This chain joins TRBV19 and TRBJ2-7, with D unclear. Germline CDR1 reads LNHDA; CDR2 reads SQIVND (reference sequence). V shed 3 bases and J shed 3 bases, with 6 bases lying between them. This CDR3 is built from 12 residues. Here the CDR3 reads CASSMLGYEQYF. The CDR3 DNA sequence: TGTGCCAGTAGTATGTTAGGCTACGAGCAGTACTTC.

This clone occurred a few times. The chain has TRBV11-3 and TRBJ2-7, with D perhaps TRBD1 (6 bases). The CDR3 runs to 13 residues. Germline CDR1 SGHNT, CDR2 YENEEA. V was trimmed by 4 bases and J by 7 bases, leaving 14 bases between them. The DNA of the CDR3 is TGTGCCAGCAGCTCCGGACAGAACGTAGAGCAGTACTTC. Residues: CASSSGQNVEQYF.

The CDR3 DNA reads as TGTGCCAGCAGCCAAGGCGGGCTAGCGGGATGGGCCGGGGAGCTGTTTTTT. Protein: CASSQGGLAGWAGELFF. V and J are TRBV14 and TRBJ2-2; TRBD2 matches 9 bases. V was clipped by 1 base and J by 6 bases; unmatched bases: 9. The CDR3 extends over 17 amino acids. Per the germline V gene, CDR1 is SGHDN and CDR2 is FVKESK.

The chain carries TRBV19 and TRBJ2-7, with D unresolved. This CDR3 is 10 amino acids long. Germline-derived CDR1 and CDR2 are LNHDA and SQIVND (reference sequence). V lost 7 bases and J lost 4, with 5 bases in between. The CDR3 DNA sequence: TGTGCCAGTACAGAGTACGAGCAGTACTTC. It yields the protein CASTEYEQYF. The whole variable domain, filled in from reference TRBV19 and TRBJ2-7, reads DGGITQSPKYLFRKEGQNVTLSCEQNLNHDAMYWYRQDPGQGLRLIYYSQIVNDFQKGDIAEGYSVSREKKESFPLTVTSAQKNPTAFYLCASTEYEQYFGPGTRLTVT.

The V call is TRBV7-9, the J call TRBJ2-1; 7 bases fit TRBD2. The CDR3 covers 15 residues. Germline V CDR1 and CDR2: SEHNR, FQNEAQ (reference sequence). J gave up 8 bases and V 0 bases, and 7 bases lay outside the gene matches. The CDR3 loop reads CASSLAAGAVDEQFF. The CDR3 DNA follows: TGTGCCAGCAGCTTAGCGGCGGGAGCGGTTGATGAGCAGTTCTTC.

V is TRBV7-3 and J is TRBJ2-2; D not certain. The CDR3 covers 13 residues. Germline values: CDR1 SGHTA, CDR2 FQGTGA. Trimming shortened V by 5 bases and J by 5 bases, and 9 bases separated the two germline ends. For the CDR3, the DNA is TGTGCCAGCAGCCTTCTGGGGACCGGGGAGCTGTTTTTT. This sequence encodes CASSLLGTGELFF.

The chain uses TRBV9 and TRBJ2-2; TRBD2 matches at 9 bases. V dropped 3 bases and J dropped 4; count of bases not matched to a gene: 4. The CDR3 is made up of 15 amino acids. The germline V gene encodes CDR1 SGDLS and CDR2 YYNGEE. In DNA, the CDR3 is TGTGCCAGCAGCGGAAGCGGGAGGTCCACCGGGGAGCTGTTTTTT. This encodes CASSGSGRSTGELFF.

The V gene is TRBV19, the J gene TRBJ2-7, with 11 bases fitting TRBD1. The J segment lost 0 bases and the V segment lost 10 bases, leaving 8 bases of the junction unmatched. This CDR3 is 15 amino acids long. Germline V lookup: CDR1 LNHDA, CDR2 SQIVND (reference sequence). CDR3 sequence reads: CATSGGTGGSYEQYF. For the CDR3, the DNA is TGTGCCACCAGTGGTGGGACAGGGGGCTCCTACGAGCAGTACTTC.

V usage is TRBV9 and J usage is TRBJ2-7, with D unresolved. Germline V gives CDR1 SGDLS, CDR2 YYNGEE. This CDR3 has 14 amino acids. Trimming cost V 0 bases and J 3 bases, with 10 bases left between them. CDR3 sequence (DNA): TGTGCCAGCAGCGTAGGTCAGGTGAGCTACGAGCAGTACTTC. The encoded protein is CASSVGQVSYEQYF.

The V and J genes are TRBV7-3 and TRBJ2-3, with D tentatively TRBD2 (5 bases). Trimming pared 1 base from V and 2 bases from J, leaving 16 bases between. CDR3 length: 17 residues. Germline values: CDR1 SGHTA, CDR2 FQGTGA. For the CDR3, the DNA is TGTGCCAGCAGCTTAAGAGGCACTAGTGGGGTCACAGATACGCAGTATTTT. Its protein is CASSLRGTSGVTDTQYF.

The V call is TRBV21-1, the J call TRBJ2-2; TRBD2 reflects the table's D call only, with no check against the DNA. TRBV21-1 is flagged as a pseudogene. This CDR3 comprises 18 residues. In DNA form, the CDR3 reads TGTGCCAGCAGCAACCCCCTCGGGGTAGCGAGGAACACCGGGGAGCTGTTTTTT. This gives the protein CASSNPLGVARNTGELFF.

The J gene is TRBJ2-1, the V gene TRBV14, with a possible D match to TRBD2 (5 bases). CDR3 length: 15 residues. V was shortened by 3 bases and J by 0 bases, with 9 bases between the two germline ends. Per germline, CDR1 SGHDN and CDR2 FVKESK. The CDR3 is CASSQDWSSYNEQFF. In DNA form, the CDR3 reads TGTGCCAGCAGCCAGGACTGGAGCTCCTACAATGAGCAGTTCTTC.